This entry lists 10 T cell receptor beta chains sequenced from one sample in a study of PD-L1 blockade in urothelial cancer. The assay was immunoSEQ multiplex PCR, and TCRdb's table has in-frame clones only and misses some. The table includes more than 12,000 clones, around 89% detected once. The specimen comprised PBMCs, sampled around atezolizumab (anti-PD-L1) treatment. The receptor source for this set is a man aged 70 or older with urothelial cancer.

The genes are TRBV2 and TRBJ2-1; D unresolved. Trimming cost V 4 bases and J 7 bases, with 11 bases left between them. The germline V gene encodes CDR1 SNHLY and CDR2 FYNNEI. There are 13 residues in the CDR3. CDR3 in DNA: TGTGCCAGCAGTGTTAGCCGTGGGAATGAGCAGTTCTTC. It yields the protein CASSVSRGNEQFF.

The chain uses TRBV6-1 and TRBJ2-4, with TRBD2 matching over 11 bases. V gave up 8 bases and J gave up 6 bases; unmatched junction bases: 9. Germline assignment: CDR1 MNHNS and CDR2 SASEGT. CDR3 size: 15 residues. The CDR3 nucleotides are TGTGCCAGCGGCTCGACTAGCGGGGTGGCAAACATTCAGTACTTC. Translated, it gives CASGSTSGVANIQYF.

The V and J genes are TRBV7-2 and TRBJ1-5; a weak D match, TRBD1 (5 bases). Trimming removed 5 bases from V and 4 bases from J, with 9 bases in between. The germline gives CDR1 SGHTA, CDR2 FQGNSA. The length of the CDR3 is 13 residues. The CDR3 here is CASSAQENQPQHF. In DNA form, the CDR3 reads TGTGCCAGCAGCGCACAGGAAAATCAGCCCCAGCATTTT.

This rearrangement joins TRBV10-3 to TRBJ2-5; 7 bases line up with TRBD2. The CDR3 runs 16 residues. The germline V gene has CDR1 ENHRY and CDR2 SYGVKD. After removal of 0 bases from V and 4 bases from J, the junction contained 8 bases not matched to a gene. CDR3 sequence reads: CAISESKAGIGETQYF. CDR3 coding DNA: TGTGCCATCAGTGAGTCTAAAGCGGGGATCGGAGAGACCCAGTACTTC.

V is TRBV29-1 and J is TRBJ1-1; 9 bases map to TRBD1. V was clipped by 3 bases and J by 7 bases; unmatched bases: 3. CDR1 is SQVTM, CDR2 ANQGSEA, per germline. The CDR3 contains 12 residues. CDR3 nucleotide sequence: TGCAGCGTTGAGGGGACAGGGAATGAAGCTTTCTTT. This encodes CSVEGTGNEAFF. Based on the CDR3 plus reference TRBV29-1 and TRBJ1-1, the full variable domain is SAVISQKPSRDICQRGTSLTIQCQVDSQVTMMFWYRQQPGQSLTLIATANQGSEATYESGFVIDKFPISRPNLTFSTLTVSNMSPEDSSIYLCSVEGTGNEAFFGQGTRLTVV.

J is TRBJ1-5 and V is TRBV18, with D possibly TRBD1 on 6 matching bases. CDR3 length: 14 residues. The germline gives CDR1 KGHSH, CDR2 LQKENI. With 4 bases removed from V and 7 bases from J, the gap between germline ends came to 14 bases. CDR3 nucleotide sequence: TGTGCCAGCTCACGAGGCACAGGGAAGCAGCCCCAGCATTTT. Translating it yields CASSRGTGKQPQHF. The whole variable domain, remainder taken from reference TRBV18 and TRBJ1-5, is NAGVMQNPRHLVRRRGQEARLRCSPMKGHSHVYWYRQLPEEGLKFMVYLQKENIIDESGMPKERFSAEFPKEGPSILRIQQVVRGDSAAYFCASSRGTGKQPQHFGDGTRLSIL.

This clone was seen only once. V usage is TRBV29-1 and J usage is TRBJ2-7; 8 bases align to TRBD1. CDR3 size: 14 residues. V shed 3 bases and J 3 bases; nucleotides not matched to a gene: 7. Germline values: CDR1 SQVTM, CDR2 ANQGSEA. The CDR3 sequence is CSVDPGGAGYEQYF. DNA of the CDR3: TGCAGCGTTGATCCAGGGGGCGCGGGCTACGAGCAGTACTTC.

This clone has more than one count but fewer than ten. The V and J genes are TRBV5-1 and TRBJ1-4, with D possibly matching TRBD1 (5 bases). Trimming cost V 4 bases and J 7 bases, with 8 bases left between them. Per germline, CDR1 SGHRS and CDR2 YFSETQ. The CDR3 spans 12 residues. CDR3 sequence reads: CASSTGGEKLFF. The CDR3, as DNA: TGCGCCAGCAGCACCGGGGGTGAAAAACTGTTTTTT.

The CDR3 sequence is CASSLPLENQPQHF. DNA of the CDR3: TGTGCCAGCAGCCTCCCCCTCGAGAATCAGCCCCAGCATTTT. The rearrangement uses TRBV11-3 and TRBJ1-5; D is undetermined. The CDR3 is made up of 14 amino acids. The V end was cut by 5 bases, the J end by 4 bases, with 12 bases between. The V gene's germline CDR1 is SGHNT and CDR2 YENEEA. The variable domain in full, completed from reference TRBV11-3 and TRBJ1-5, reads EAGVVQSPRYKIIEKKQPVAFWCNPISGHNTLYWYLQNLGQGPELLIRYENEEAVDDSQLPKDRFSAERLKGVDSTLKIQPAELGDSAVYLCASSLPLENQPQHFGDGTRLSIL.

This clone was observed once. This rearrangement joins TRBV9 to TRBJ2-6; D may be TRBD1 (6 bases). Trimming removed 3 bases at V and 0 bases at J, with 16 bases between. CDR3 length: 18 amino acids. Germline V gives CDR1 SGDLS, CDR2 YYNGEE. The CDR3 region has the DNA TGTGCCAGCAGCGGGGGGCAGGGGCCTTTCTCTGGGGCCAACGTCCTGACTTTC. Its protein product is CASSGGQGPFSGANVLTF.